This T cell receptor (beta chain) originates from a study of cytomegalovirus exposure and HLA in healthy donors. Both 60 Vbeta primers and 13 Jbeta primers went into the PCR. The assay was immunoSEQ multiplex PCR, and TCRdb's table has in-frame clones only and misses some. The sample has over 110,000 clones, 70% to 85% seen once. In regard to this clone: What it recognizes is unknown.

CDR3 length: 14 residues. Per the germline V gene, CDR1 is SGHNT and CDR2 is YYREEE (reference sequence). Trimming took 2 bases from V and 4 from J, leaving 12 bases between them. General study points: The listing of roughly 160 TCR beta chains classed them as cytomegalovirus-associated. Exclusion as indistinguishable affected some V segments, including TRBV6-2 and TRBV6-3.

The receptor was derived from a male donor in good health and CMV-seronegative. Material for sequencing was PBMCs. V is TRBV5-4 and J is TRBJ2-5; perhaps TRBD2 as D (6 bases). The CDR3 spells CASSLEGRGETQYF. The CDR3 nucleotides are TGTGCCAGCAGCTTAGAGGGGCGGGGAGAGACCCAGTACTTC.